These 27 T cell receptor beta chains share one sample of origin, sequenced in a study of breast tumors, draining lymph nodes, adjacent tissues. Breast cancer patients provided tissue from their axillary draining lymph nodes. TCRdb processed the multiplex PCR reads anew with MiXCR; each CDR3 protein has one entry. Altogether approximately 150,000 distinct CDR3 sequences are present, roughly 35% being singletons, with the ten largest covering more than 3.5%. Sequenced: axillary lymph node tissue. These receptors were obtained from a female donor with breast cancer. Some clones in this sample may be carry-over from other donors' samples.

This clonotype has at least ten counts. The chain recombines TRBV14 with TRBJ2-7, with 7 bases lining up with TRBD2. CDR1 and CDR2 from the germline V gene are SGHDN and FVKESK. The CDR3 spans 14 residues. V lost 1 base, J lost 4 bases, and 4 bases stayed unmatched. The CDR3 sequence is CASSQGGGTYEQYF. The CDR3 coding sequence is TGTGCCAGCAGCCAAGGGGGGGGGACGTACGAGCAGTACTTC.

This rearrangement joins TRBV4-1 to TRBJ2-4; a weak D match, TRBD1 (7 bases). V was shortened by 3 bases and J by 1 base, with 10 bases between the two germline ends. CDR3 size: 15 residues. Germline V gene sequence: CDR1 MGHRA, CDR2 YSYEKL. The CDR3 here is CASSHPGGAKNIQYF. The CDR3 DNA follows: TGCGCCAGCAGCCACCCAGGGGGGGCCAAAAACATTCAGTACTTC.

This chain links TRBV7-3 with TRBJ1-6; D not resolved. The V gene's germline CDR1 is SGHTA and CDR2 FQGTGA. Trimming cost V 5 bases and J 9 bases, with 17 bases left between them. The CDR3 extends over 15 amino acids. For the CDR3, the DNA is TGTGCCAGCAGCGCCAGCGGGAGGGTGCGTTCACCCCTCCACTTT. Residues: CASSASGRVRSPLHF. Together with reference TRBV7-3 and TRBJ1-6, the CDR3 gives the full variable domain: GAGVSQTPSNKVTEKGKYVELRCDPISGHTALYWYRQSLGQGPEFLIYFQGTGAADDSGLPNDRFFAVRPEGSVSTLKIQRTERGDSAVYLCASSASGRVRSPLHFGNGTRLTVT.

This clonotype was counted at least ten times. This chain joins TRBV20-1 and TRBJ2-3, with a possible D match to TRBD1 (5 bases). The germline CDR1 and CDR2 sequences are DFQATT and SNEGSKA (reference sequence). V lost 3 bases, J lost 0 bases, and 10 bases lay in between. The CDR3 consists of 14 residues. In DNA, the CDR3 is TGCAGTGCTAGCCGACAGAGTAGCACAGATACGCAGTATTTT. This sequence encodes CSASRQSSTDTQYF.

The rearrangement uses TRBV10-3 and TRBJ2-1; 11 bases fit TRBD1. The CDR3 is 14 amino acids. Germline V gene data show CDR1 as ENHRY and CDR2 as SYGVKD. J was trimmed by 5 bases and V by 6 bases; bases with no gene match: 3. The CDR3 bases are TGTGCCATCAGCCGGGACAGGGGGGACAATGAGCAGTTCTTC. This gives the protein CAISRDRGDNEQFF.

This clonotype was picked up many times. This chain joins TRBV6-5 and TRBJ2-3; 8 bases are a match to TRBD1. The CDR3 extends over 14 amino acids. CDR1 MNHEY and CDR2 SVGAGI come from the germline V gene. V was clipped by 5 bases and J by 6 bases; unmatched bases: 7. The CDR3 reads CASSTRGLRDTQYF. CDR3 DNA sequence: TGTGCCAGCAGTACCAGGGGGCTGAGGGATACGCAGTATTTT.

This CDR3 is CASSLAPDANEKLFF. The DNA for the CDR3 is TGTGCCAGCAGCTTAGCGCCGGATGCTAATGAAAAACTGTTTTTT. The chain is built from TRBV11-1 and TRBJ1-4; D not resolved. CDR1 is SGHAT and CDR2 is FQDESV in the germline V gene (reference sequence). The CDR3 consists of 15 residues. V lost 0 bases to trimming and J lost 3 bases, with 8 bases between them.

This clonotype was recorded at least ten times. This sequence joins TRBV3-1 and TRBJ1-5, with TRBD1 identical over 7 bases. The junction had 6 bases not matched to a gene; V was cut back by 5 bases and J by 2 bases. This CDR3 comprises 15 residues. Germline assignment: CDR1 LGHDT and CDR2 YNNKEL (reference sequence). The CDR3: CASSFRQGGNQPQHF. CDR3 nucleotides: TGTGCCAGCAGCTTCAGACAGGGAGGCAATCAGCCCCAGCATTTT.

This clonotype appeared many times. The gene calls are TRBV9 and TRBJ2-7; possibly TRBD1 for D (6 bases). V was shortened by 4 bases and J by 4 bases, with 21 bases between the two germline ends. Germline-derived CDR1 and CDR2 are SGDLS and YYNGEE. This CDR3 has 16 amino acids. This chain's CDR3 is CASSPRAQGHLYEQYF. CDR3 DNA sequence: TGTGCCAGCAGCCCCCGTGCACAGGGCCACTTATACGAGCAGTACTTC.

This clonotype was observed at least ten times. The chain employs TRBV28 and TRBJ2-7; D is ambiguous. The germline V gene has CDR1 MDHEN and CDR2 SYDVKM. Trimming stripped 0 bases from V and 0 bases from J, with 9 bases between. The CDR3 runs to 15 residues. The DNA for the CDR3 is TGTGCCAGCAGTTTATGGGGAAAAGGCTCCTACGAGCAGTACTTC. Translating it yields CASSLWGKGSYEQYF.

In this sample, this clonotype turned up many times. The V call is TRBV7-8, the J call TRBJ2-5; either TRBD1 or TRBD2 may fit D (6 bases each). Germline assignment: CDR1 SGHVS and CDR2 FQNEAQ. This CDR3 has 15 residues. Trimming took off 5 bases at V and 5 bases at J, with 18 bases between the two ends. CDR3 DNA sequence: TGTGCCAGCAGCCCTACCTTGGGGGGCGGGGAGACCCAGTACTTC. Protein: CASSPTLGGGETQYF. Variable domain in full (rest from reference TRBV7-8 and TRBJ2-5): GAGVSQSPRYKVAKRGQDVALRCDPISGHVSLFWYQQALGQGPEFLTYFQNEAQLDKSGLPSDRFFAERPEGSVSTLKIQRTQQEDSAVYLCASSPTLGGGETQYFGPGTRLLVL.

This clonotype has only one observation. Just one base apart from a much larger clone, this may be a read error. Written as DNA, the CDR3 is TGTGCCAGCAACCAACAAACAGGGAGGGGCACAGATACGCAGTATTTT. Translated, it gives CASNQQTGRGTDTQYF. The chain couples TRBV3-1 to TRBJ2-3, with a weak D call TRBD2 (7 bases). The CDR3 extends over 16 amino acids. Germline CDR1 is LGHDT and CDR2 is YNNKEL (reference sequence).

Written as DNA, the CDR3 is TGTGCTAGTGGTTTAGTTGGCTGGGGGTCCTATGGCTACACCTTC. As protein: CASGLVGWGSYGYTF. The genes are TRBV12-3 or TRBV12-4 and TRBJ1-2, with D possibly being TRBD1 (5 bases). CDR3 length: 15 residues.

This clonotype was counted ten times or more. V is TRBV12-3 or TRBV12-4 and J is TRBJ1-2, with no clear D. CDR3 length equals 14 residues. With 5 bases removed from V and 6 bases from J, the gap between germline ends came to 16 bases. CDR3 sequence: CASSRTRKRDGYTF. The CDR3 nucleotides are TGTGCCAGCAGTCGGACGAGAAAGAGAGATGGCTACACCTTC.

This clonotype was picked up many times. The chain links TRBV20-1 to TRBJ2-7; the D is unclear. The germline V and J ends were trimmed by 2 bases and 0 bases, with 8 bases remaining between them. Germline V gene sequence: CDR1 DFQATT, CDR2 SNEGSKA (reference sequence). This CDR3 region has 13 residues. The CDR3 DNA is TGCAGTGCTAGATTGGACGTCTCCTACGAGCAGTACTTC. It codes for CSARLDVSYEQYF.

This clonotype was detected many times. This chain connects TRBV25-1 to TRBJ2-2; unclear D gene. The CDR3 consists of 14 residues. CDR1 MGHDK and CDR2 SYGVNS come from the germline V gene. V was clipped by 3 bases and J by 7 bases, with 12 bases between them. DNA of the CDR3: TGTGCCAGCAGTGAGGTAGGGTCCAGCGGGGAGCTGTTTTTT. Amino acids: CASSEVGSSGELFF.

This sequence joins TRBV3-2 and TRBJ1-2; the DNA was not compared with TRBD1, the D call given in the table. TRBV3-2 represents a pseudogene. There are 14 residues in the CDR3. In nucleotides, the CDR3 is TGTGCGCTGTTATTGAGGCAGGGGGATTATGGCTACACCTTC. Residues: CALLLRQGDYGYTF.

Concerning this clonotype: This could be a read error, since a much larger clone is one nucleotide away. CDR3 in amino acids: CASSRREGNPCF. CDR3 in DNA: TGTGCCAGCAGCCGTCGTGAAGGCAATCCGTGCTTC. The chain employs TRBV27 and TRBJ2-7, with no clear D. The CDR3 runs 12 residues. Germline values: CDR1 MNHEY, CDR2 SMNVEV (reference sequence).

A remark on this clonotype: A much larger clonotype is one base distant, so this may be a read error. The gene calls are TRBV20-1 and TRBJ1-2; possibly TRBD1 for D (5 bases). Germline V gene sequence: CDR1 DFQATT, CDR2 SNEGSKA (reference sequence). The ends were cut back, 7 bases at V and 4 bases at J, with 13 bases in the middle. The CDR3 contains 12 residues. The CDR3 loop reads CSGGRVSYGYTF. CDR3 in DNA: TGCAGTGGGGGCAGGGTAAGCTATGGCTACACCTTC.

This clonotype came up many times. The chain employs TRBV5-5 and TRBJ2-7, with D possibly matching TRBD1 (6 bases). V was cut by 4 bases and J by 0 bases, with 11 bases left in between. The CDR3 spans 14 residues. CDR1 is SGHKS and CDR2 is YYEKEE in the germline V gene (reference sequence). CDR3 DNA sequence: TGTGCCAGCAGCGATTCAGGGGCCTCCTACGAGCAGTACTTC. Amino acids: CASSDSGASYEQYF.

For this clonotype: The CDR3 carries no conserved terminal phenylalanine or tryptophan, so it likely arises from a read error. V gene TRBV2 combines with J gene TRBJ2-2, with a possible D match to TRBD1 (6 bases). The CDR3 extends over 14 amino acids. CDR1 and CDR2 (germline): SNHLY, FYNNEI. V lost 7 bases and J lost 1, with 10 bases in between. The CDR3 sequence is CASIQTGNTGELFL. CDR3 in DNA: TGTGCCAGCATCCAGACAGGGAACACCGGGGAGCTGTTTCTT.

This clonotype was picked up many times. The chain employs TRBV30 and TRBJ2-7; D is perhaps TRBD1 (5 bases). The CDR3 consists of 13 residues. Trimming shortened V by 5 bases and J by 1 base, and 12 bases separated the two germline ends. From germline, CDR1 is GTSNPN and CDR2 SVGIG (reference sequence). The CDR3 protein is CAWARTRSYEQYF. CDR3 bases: TGTGCCTGGGCTCGGACACGTTCCTACGAGCAGTACTTC.

As for this clonotype: Compared with germline, one end of the junction differs, possibly owing to a read error. The chain employs TRBV5-1 and TRBJ1-6; 9 bases are a match to TRBD1. CDR1 is SGHRS and CDR2 is YFSETQ in the germline V gene. The CDR3 spans 15 residues. The DNA for the CDR3 is TGCGCCAGCAGCTCACGAACAGGGGGCGGTTCACCCCCCCACTTC. Translation: CASSSRTGGGSPPHF.

V gene TRBV20-1 combines with J gene TRBJ1-1, with 10 bases identical to TRBD1. Looked up from germline, CDR1 is DFQATT and CDR2 is SNEGSKA (reference sequence). The junction had 8 bases not matched to a gene; V was cut back by 1 base and J by 3 bases. This CDR3 spans 16 amino acids. The CDR3, as DNA: TGCAGTGCTAGAGTGGGGGACAGGGGTGAGGACACTGAAGCTTTCTTT. Amino acid sequence: CSARVGDRGEDTEAFF.

This clonotype appeared once. V is TRBV4-2 and J is TRBJ2-3; no clear D gene. The J call could be wrong; TRBJ1-5 is a better fit for the DNA end. The CDR3 spans 14 residues. Germline CDR1 and CDR2: LGHNA and YNFKEQ. CDR3 nucleotides: TGTGCCAGCAGCCGAGCGGGAGAAGTCTTCGCGCAGCATTTT. It is translated as CASSRAGEVFAQHF.

The V call is TRBV19, the J call TRBJ1-4, with a tentative D call TRBD1 (5 bases). Germline V gene sequence: CDR1 LNHDA, CDR2 SQIVND (reference sequence). This CDR3 is built from 15 residues. Trimming removed 4 bases from V and 5 bases from J, with 14 bases in between. The CDR3, as DNA: TGTGCCAGTAGTAGGGGCGTTCTGATCAATGAAAAACTGTTTTTT. It codes for CASSRGVLINEKLFF.

A single count supports this clonotype. This rearrangement joins TRBV5-5 to TRBJ2-3; 12 bases map to TRBD2. Trimming removed 2 bases from V and 11 bases from J; junction bases left unmatched: 9. The CDR3 is 15 residues long. Looked up from germline, CDR1 is SGHKS and CDR2 is YYEKEE (reference sequence). The CDR3 DNA reads as TGTGCCAGCAGCTTAGGACTAGCGGGGACCAATGAGCAGTATTTT. It is translated as CASSLGLAGTNEQYF.